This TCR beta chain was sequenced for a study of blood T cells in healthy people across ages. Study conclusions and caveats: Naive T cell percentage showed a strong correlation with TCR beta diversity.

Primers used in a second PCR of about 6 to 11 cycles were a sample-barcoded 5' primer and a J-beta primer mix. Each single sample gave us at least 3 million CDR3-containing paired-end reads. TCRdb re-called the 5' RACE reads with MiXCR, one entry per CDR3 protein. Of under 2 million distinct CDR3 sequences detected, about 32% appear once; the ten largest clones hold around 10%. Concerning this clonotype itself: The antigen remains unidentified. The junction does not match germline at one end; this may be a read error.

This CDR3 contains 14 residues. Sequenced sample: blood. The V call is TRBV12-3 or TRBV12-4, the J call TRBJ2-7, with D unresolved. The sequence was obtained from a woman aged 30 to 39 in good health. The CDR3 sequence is CASSLGVSSCEQYF. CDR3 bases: TGTGCCAGCAGTTTGGGCGTCAGCTCCTGCGAGCAGTACTTC.